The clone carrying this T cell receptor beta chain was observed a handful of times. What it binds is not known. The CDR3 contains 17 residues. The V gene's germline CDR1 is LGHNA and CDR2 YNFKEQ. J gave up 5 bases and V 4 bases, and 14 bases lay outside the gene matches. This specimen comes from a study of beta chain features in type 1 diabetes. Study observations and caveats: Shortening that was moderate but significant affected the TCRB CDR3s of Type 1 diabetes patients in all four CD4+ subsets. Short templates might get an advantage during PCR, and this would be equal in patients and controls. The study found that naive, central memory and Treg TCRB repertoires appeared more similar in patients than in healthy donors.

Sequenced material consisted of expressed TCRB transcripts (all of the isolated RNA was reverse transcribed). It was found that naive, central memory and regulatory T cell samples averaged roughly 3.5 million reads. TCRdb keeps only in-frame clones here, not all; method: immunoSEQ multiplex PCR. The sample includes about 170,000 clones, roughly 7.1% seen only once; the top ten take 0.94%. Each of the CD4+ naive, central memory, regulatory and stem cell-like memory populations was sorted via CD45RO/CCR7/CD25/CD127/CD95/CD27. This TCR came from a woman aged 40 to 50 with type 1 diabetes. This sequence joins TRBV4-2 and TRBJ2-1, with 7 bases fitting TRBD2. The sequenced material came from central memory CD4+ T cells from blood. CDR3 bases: TGTGCCAGCAGCCTTGGGAGGGCGACCCCCTACGACAATGAGCAGTTCTTC. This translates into CASSLGRATPYDNEQFF.